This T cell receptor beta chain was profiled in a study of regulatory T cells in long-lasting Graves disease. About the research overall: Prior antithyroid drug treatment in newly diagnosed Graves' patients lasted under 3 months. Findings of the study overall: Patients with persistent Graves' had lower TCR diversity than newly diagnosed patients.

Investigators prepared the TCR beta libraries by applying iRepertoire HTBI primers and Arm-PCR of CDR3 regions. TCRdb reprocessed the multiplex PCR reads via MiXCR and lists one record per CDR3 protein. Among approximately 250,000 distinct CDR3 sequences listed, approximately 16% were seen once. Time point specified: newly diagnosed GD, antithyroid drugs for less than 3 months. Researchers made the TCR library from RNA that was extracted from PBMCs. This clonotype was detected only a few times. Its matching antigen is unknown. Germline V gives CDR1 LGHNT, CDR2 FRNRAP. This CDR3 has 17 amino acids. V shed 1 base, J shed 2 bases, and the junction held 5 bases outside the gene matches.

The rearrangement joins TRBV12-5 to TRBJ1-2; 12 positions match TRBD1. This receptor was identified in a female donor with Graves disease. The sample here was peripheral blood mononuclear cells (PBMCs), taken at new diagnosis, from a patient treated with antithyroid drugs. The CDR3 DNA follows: TGTGCTAGTGGTTTGGGGGGACAGGGGGCGCCCAACTATGGCTACACCTTC. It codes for CASGLGGQGAPNYGYTF.